The TCR beta chain under discussion was sequenced for a study of response to subunit inactivated influenza vaccine (dated by TCRdb to 2017 to 2018). Concerning the study at large: The study used deep quantitative T cell receptor repertoire profiling to track responses to a trivalent subunit inactivated influenza vaccine.

From the cysteine through the phenylalanine, the CDR3 covers 12 amino acids. Of all the DNA, just the CDR3 is kept, 36 bases in frame from base 1. V is reduced by 5 bases and J by 3 bases, leaving a spacing of 8 bases between them. CDR1 and CDR2 are read off the germline V gene (reference sequence) as LGHDT and YNNKEL. Library generation was performed with RT-PCR. Data came from an Illumina HiSeq 2500. TCRdb's own reprocessing of the public reads used fastp at Q25 and MiXCR and kept productive beta chains. Merged by CDR3 protein, the rows form single entries marked with the most common genes and DNA. Across this sample there are a few hundred thousand distinct CDR3 sequences, with about 11% seen only once. Of the sample, about 10% falls within the top ten clones. This clonotype was picked up many times. The target of this receptor is not known. No much larger clone exists at a distance of one base, and base qualities are not known.

Results and caveats for the whole study, not just this receptor: According to the authors, only a limited number of new T cells may be recruited by each seasonal influenza vaccination.

These data are also associated with another study on T cells expressing NK-cell markers. As the second study states: TCR beta cDNA libraries were made by 5'RACE template switching that added a universal primer site and unique molecular identifiers. Three sorted T-cell subsets (CD3+CD56+NKG2C+, CD3+CD56+NKG2C- and CD3+CD56-NKG2C+) from about 8 donors had their TCR beta-chain repertoires profiled. Of the eight sequenced donors, seven were found to be HCMV-seropositive and one was found to be HCMV-seronegative. In several experiments an anti-gammadeltaTCR antibody was added to restrict sorting to alphabetaTCR-expressing T cells. In several donors, the dominant CD3+CD56+NKG2C+ clonotypes were found to rank among the top 10 CD8+ clonotypes and to make up about 1.0-8% of CD8+ T cells. Those dominant clonotypes were again the most abundant among CD3+CD56-NKG2C+ cells in a handful of donors, at roughly 28.3-60.1%. Whether the expanded NKG2C-expressing T cell clones were specific for HCMV antigens was left unclear. The eight sequenced donors were randomly selected healthy volunteers, three men and five women. To determine HCMV serostatus, a commercial ELISA kit was used to detect HCMV-specific IgG in serum. Ficoll density gradient centrifugation was used to isolate peripheral blood mononuclear cells from blood. Bulk peripheral blood T-cell repertoires were additionally sequenced from unsorted PBMC for over 5 donors. cDNA synthesis was primed from the TCR beta constant segment, followed by two successive PCR amplification steps. Illumina HiSeq 2000/2500, MiSeq or NextSeq was used to sequence libraries as 2 x 150 bp reads. MIGEC was used to demultiplex reads and group reads by UMI, and MiTCR was used to assemble and quantify clonotypes. To exclude erroneous sequences, only TCR cDNA sequences supported by at least two reads were retained. The tcR package was used for downstream repertoire analysis, and clonotypes were matched between fractions using CDR3 nucleotide sequence together with V segment. VDJmatch was used to annotate antigen specificity against VDJdb, with one amino acid substitution in CDR3 allowed.

The chain is made from TRBV3-1 and TRBJ2-7; the D gene is not confidently resolved. The receptor's source is a man aged 50 to 60 who received an inactivated influenza vaccine. Donor details come from another sample of the same person, matched by shared clones. Sequenced here: PBMCs from blood, sampled on the day of vaccination. The CDR3 sequence is CASSSRVYEQYF. The DNA sequence reads TGTGCCAGCAGCTCTAGAGTCTACGAGCAGTACTTC.